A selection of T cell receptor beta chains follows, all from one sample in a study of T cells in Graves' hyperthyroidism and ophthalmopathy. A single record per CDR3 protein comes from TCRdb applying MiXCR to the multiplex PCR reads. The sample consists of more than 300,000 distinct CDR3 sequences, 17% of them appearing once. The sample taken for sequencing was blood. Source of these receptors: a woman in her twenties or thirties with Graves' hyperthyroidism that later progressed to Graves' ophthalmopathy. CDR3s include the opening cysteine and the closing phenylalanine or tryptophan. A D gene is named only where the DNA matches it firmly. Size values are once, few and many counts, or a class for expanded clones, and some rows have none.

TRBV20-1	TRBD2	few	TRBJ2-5	CSASGRGGRGETQYF	TGCAGTGCTAGCGGTCGGGGGGGGCGCGGGGAGACCCAGTACTTC
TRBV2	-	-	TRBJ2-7	CASRFRQLSYEQYF	TGTGCCAGCAGGTTTAGACAGCTCTCCTACGAGCAGTACTTC
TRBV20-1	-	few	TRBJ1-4	CSASTRVNEKLFF	TGCAGTGCTAGTACAAGGGTGAATGAAAAACTGTTTTTT
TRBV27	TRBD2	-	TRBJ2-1	CASSLLAGGPSYNEQFF	TGTGCCAGCAGTTTACTAGCGGGAGGGCCATCGTACAATGAGCAGTTCTTC
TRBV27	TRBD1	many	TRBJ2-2	CASSFRGLTGELFF	TGTGCCAGCAGTTTTAGGGGGCTTACCGGGGAGCTGTTTTTT
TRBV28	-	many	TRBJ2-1	CASSSAGGLRNEQFF	TGTGCCAGCAGTTCAGCCGGGGGACTCCGCAATGAGCAGTTCTTC
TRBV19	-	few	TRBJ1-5	CASSKEGGSNQPQHF	TGTGCCAGTAGTAAGGAGGGTGGGAGCAATCAGCCCCAGCATTTT
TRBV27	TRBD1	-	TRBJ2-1	CASSLGPARDSYNEQFF	TGTGCCAGCAGTTTAGGCCCCGCCCGGGACAGTTACAATGAGCAGTTCTTC
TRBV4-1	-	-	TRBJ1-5	CASSQVTGSNQPQHF	TGCGCCAGCAGCCAAGTTACCGGTAGCAATCAGCCCCAGCATTTT
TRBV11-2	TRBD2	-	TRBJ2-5	CASSLDWALAGGPRETQYF	TGTGCCAGCAGCTTAGATTGGGCCCTAGCGGGAGGGCCAAGAGAGACCCAGTACTTC
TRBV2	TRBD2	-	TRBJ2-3	CASSEWPSGGKASTDTQYF	TGTGCCAGCAGTGAATGGCCTAGCGGGGGAAAAGCCTCGACAGATACGCAGTATTTT
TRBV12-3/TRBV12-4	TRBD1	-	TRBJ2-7	CASSSWGRDRGSAVQYF	TGTGCCAGCAGCTCCTGGGGCCGGGACAGGGGAAGTGCCGTGCAGTACTTC
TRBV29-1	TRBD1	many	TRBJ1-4	CSVGMTGNRGEKLFF	TGCAGCGTTGGGATGACAGGGAATCGTGGGGAAAAACTGTTTTTT
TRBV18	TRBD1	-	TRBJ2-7	CASSPSDRALTYEQYF	TGTGCCAGCTCACCGAGTGACAGGGCCCTTACCTACGAGCAGTACTTC
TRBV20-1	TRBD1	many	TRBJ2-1	CSAETGGPTGNEQFF	TGCAGTGCCGAGACAGGGGGCCCCACTGGGAATGAGCAGTTCTTC
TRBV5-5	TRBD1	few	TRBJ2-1	CASSGTGGFSNEQFF	TGTGCCAGCAGCGGGACAGGGGGTTTTTCGAATGAGCAGTTCTTC
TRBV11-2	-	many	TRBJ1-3	CASSLVAGSSGNTIYF	TGTGCCAGCAGCTTAGTGGCAGGGAGCTCTGGAAACACCATATATTTT
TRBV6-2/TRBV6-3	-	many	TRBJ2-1	CASSYSYTENEQFF	TGTGCCAGCAGTTACTCCTATACAGAGAACGAGCAGTTCTTC
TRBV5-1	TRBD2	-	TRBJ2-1	CASSPRELSYNEQFF	TGCGCCAGCAGCCCGCGGGAGCTGTCCTACAATGAGCAGTTCTTC
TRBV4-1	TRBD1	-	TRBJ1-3	CASSQEWYGTGAGNTIYF	TGCGCCAGCAGCCAAGAATGGTACGGGACAGGGGCTGGAAACACCATATATTTT
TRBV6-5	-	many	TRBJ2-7	CASSYSVRATEQYF	TGTGCCAGCAGTTACTCGGTCAGGGCGACCGAGCAGTACTTC
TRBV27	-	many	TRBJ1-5	CASSLGQENQPQHF	TGTGCCAGCAGTTTAGGGCAGGAGAATCAGCCCCAGCATTTT